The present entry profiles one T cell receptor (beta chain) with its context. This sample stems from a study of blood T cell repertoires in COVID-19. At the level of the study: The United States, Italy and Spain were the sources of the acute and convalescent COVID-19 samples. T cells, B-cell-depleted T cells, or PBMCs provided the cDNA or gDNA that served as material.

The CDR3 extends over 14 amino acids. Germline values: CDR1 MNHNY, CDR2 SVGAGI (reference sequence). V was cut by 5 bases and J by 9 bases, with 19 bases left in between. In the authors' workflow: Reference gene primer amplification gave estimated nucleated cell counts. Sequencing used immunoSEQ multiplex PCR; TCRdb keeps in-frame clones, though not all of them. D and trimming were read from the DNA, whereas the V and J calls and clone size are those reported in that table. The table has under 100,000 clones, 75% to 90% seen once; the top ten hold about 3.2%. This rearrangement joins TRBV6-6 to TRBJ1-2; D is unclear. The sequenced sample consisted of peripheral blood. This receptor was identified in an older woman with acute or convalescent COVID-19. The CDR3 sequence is CASSDGQSERRYTF. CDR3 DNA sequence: TGTGCCAGCAGTGACGGTCAGAGCGAAAGGCGCTACACCTTC.